Each of the 29 T cell receptor beta chains below was sequenced from the same sample in a study of blood T cell repertoires in COVID-19. Clones were read by immunoSEQ multiplex PCR, and TCRdb kept only the in-frame ones, dropping some. The sample lists about 120,000 clones, nearly 90% occurring once. The sample comprised peripheral blood. These TCRs come from a woman older than 75 with acute or convalescent COVID-19.

The chain combines TRBV19 with TRBJ2-7; a weak D match, TRBD2 (5 bases). CDR1 LNHDA and CDR2 SQIVND come from the germline V gene (reference sequence). The CDR3 covers 14 residues. V shed 2 bases and J shed 3 bases, with 11 bases lying between them. CDR3 nucleotide sequence: TGTGCCAGTAGTATACCGGGGAAAGGCTACGAGCAGTACTTC. Translating gives CASSIPGKGYEQYF.

The chain links TRBV28 to TRBJ2-5, with D perhaps TRBD1 (5 bases). The CDR3 spans 15 residues. Germline CDR1 MDHEN, CDR2 SYDVKM. V shed 3 bases and J shed 2 bases, with 13 bases lying between them. CDR3 residues: CASSFHRPGQETQYF. CDR3 nucleotides: TGTGCCAGCAGTTTTCACCGCCCAGGGCAAGAGACCCAGTACTTC.

The chain has TRBV6-4 and TRBJ1-4, with D possibly TRBD1 on 6 matching bases. In germline, CDR1 is MRHNA, CDR2 SNTAGT. This CDR3 spans 17 amino acids. V was shortened by 4 bases and J by 1 base, with 16 bases between the two germline ends. CDR3 DNA: TGTGCCAGCAGTGGCCAAGAGCCAGGGGTAACTAATGAAAAACTGTTTTTT. Translating gives CASSGQEPGVTNEKLFF.

The rearrangement links TRBV2 to TRBJ1-6, with D unresolved. Deletions cut 8 bases from V and 10 bases from J, with 15 bases between. The CDR3 is 13 amino acids. Looked up from germline, CDR1 is SNHLY and CDR2 is FYNNEI. The CDR3 DNA is TGTGCCAGCGTCCCGGACTTTAGCTCACCCCTCCACTTT. Its translation is CASVPDFSSPLHF.

The J gene is TRBJ1-4, the V gene TRBV27; 7 bases are a match to TRBD1. The J segment lost 1 base and the V segment lost 10 bases, leaving 12 bases of the junction unmatched. The CDR3 runs 16 residues. The germline CDR1 and CDR2 sequences are MNHEY and SMNVEV (reference sequence). In DNA, the CDR3 is TGTGCCACCTCAGACAGGGCCCCCGGAACTAATGAAAAACTGTTTTTT. Amino acids: CATSDRAPGTNEKLFF. The full variable domain, rest sourced from reference TRBV27 and TRBJ1-4, is EAQVTQNPRYLITVTGKKLTVTCSQNMNHEYMSWYRQDPGLGLRQIYYSMNVEVTDKGDVPEGYKVSRKEKRNFPLILESPSPNQTSLYFCATSDRAPGTNEKLFFGSGTQLSVL.

The V call is TRBV5-4, the J call TRBJ1-2; D may be TRBD1 (6 bases). This CDR3 comprises 13 residues. Germline V gene sequence: CDR1 SGHNT, CDR2 YYREEE (reference sequence). V was pared by 0 bases and J by 5 bases, with 8 bases between. The DNA of the CDR3 is TGTGCCAGCAGCTTGGACAGGGCATATGGCTACACCTTC. This gives the protein CASSLDRAYGYTF.

The chain uses TRBV3-1 (or the pseudogene TRBV3-2) and TRBJ1-1; D unresolved. V lost 3 bases and J lost 5, with 10 bases in between. Germline-derived CDR1 and CDR2 are LGHDT and YNNKEL (reference sequence). The CDR3 covers 13 residues. In DNA form, the CDR3 reads TGTGCCAGCAGCCAGGAGCGGAGGACTGAAGCTTTCTTT. The encoded protein is CASSQERRTEAFF.

Concerning this clone itself: Other DNA sequences in the same sample also yield this CDR3. The chain carries TRBV5-1 and TRBJ2-1; 11 nucleotides agree with TRBD2. Germline V gene data show CDR1 as SGHRS and CDR2 as YFSETQ. V lost 1 base, J lost 3 bases, and 0 bases stayed unmatched. The CDR3 sequence is 15 residues long. This CDR3 is CASSLTSGSYNEQFF. DNA of the CDR3: TGCGCCAGCAGCTTGACTAGCGGGAGCTACAATGAGCAGTTCTTC. The variable domain in full, completed from reference TRBV5-1 and TRBJ2-1, reads KAGVTQTPRYLIKTRGQQVTLSCSPISGHRSVSWYQQTPGQGLQFLFEYFSETQRNKGNFPGRFSGRQFSNSRSEMNVSTLELGDSALYLCASSLTSGSYNEQFFGPGTRLTVL.

This chain joins TRBV10-2 and TRBJ2-7; TRBD2 matches at 13 bases. The CDR3 totals 16 residues. With 0 bases clipped from V and 4 bases from J, the junction kept 3 bases outside the gene matches. CDR1 and CDR2 from the germline V gene are WSHSY and SAAADI. For the CDR3, the DNA is TGCGCCAGCAGTGAGTCAGGACTAGCGGGAGTGTACGAGCAGTACTTC. It translates to CASSESGLAGVYEQYF.

The chain has TRBV6-4 and TRBJ1-2; possibly TRBD1 for D (6 bases). The CDR3 totals 17 residues. Trimming stripped 2 bases from V and 0 bases from J, with 16 bases between. The germline V gene encodes CDR1 MRHNA and CDR2 SNTAGT. The CDR3 DNA is TGTGCCAGCAGTGACCACCGGGACACCAGAGCTAACTATGGCTACACCTTC. It is translated as CASSDHRDTRANYGYTF.

The rearrangement joins TRBV4-2 to TRBJ1-1; a possible D gene is TRBD1 (6 bases). V was clipped by 2 bases and J by 6 bases, with 16 bases between them. CDR1 LGHNA and CDR2 YNFKEQ come from the germline V gene. The CDR3 spans 15 residues. The CDR3, as DNA: TGTGCCAGCAGCCAACGGCCAGGGGCCGGGCCTGAAGCTTTCTTT. Translated: CASSQRPGAGPEAFF.

The chain carries TRBV18 and TRBJ1-5; 10 bases fit TRBD1. V dropped 5 bases and J dropped 7; count of bases not matched to a gene: 8. Looked up from germline, CDR1 is KGHSH and CDR2 is LQKENI. This CDR3 has 15 residues. The CDR3 is CASSVGQGLVQPQHF. CDR3 coding DNA: TGTGCCAGCTCAGTGGGACAGGGGCTTGTACAGCCCCAGCATTTT.

V and J are TRBV6-5 and TRBJ1-6; D unclear. This CDR3 contains 13 residues. In germline, CDR1 is MNHEY, CDR2 SVGAGI. Trimming pared 1 base from V and 7 bases from J, leaving 5 bases between. This CDR3 reads CASSYFANSPLHF. In DNA, the CDR3 is TGTGCCAGCAGTTACTTCGCGAATTCACCCCTCCACTTT.

The chain has TRBV13 and TRBJ2-3; the D gene is possibly TRBD2 (7 bases). V dropped 5 bases and J dropped 1 base, with 28 bases sitting between them. The CDR3 contains 20 residues. Germline-derived CDR1 and CDR2 are PRHDT and FYEKMQ (reference sequence). DNA for the CDR3: TGTGCCAGCAGCCCCTTTGGGGGGGCCCTTCAAACCAGACGCACAGATACGCAGTATTTT. Encoded protein: CASSPFGGALQTRRTDTQYF.

J is TRBJ1-5 and V is TRBV2; D unresolved. Germline V gene lookup returns CDR1 SNHLY and CDR2 FYNNEI. V shed 10 bases and J shed 5 bases, with 21 bases lying between them. The CDR3 is 15 amino acids. The CDR3 sequence is CAIFNARPLDQPQHF. The CDR3 nucleotides are TGTGCCATCTTCAACGCCAGGCCCCTCGATCAGCCCCAGCATTTT.

J is TRBJ1-3 and V is TRBV29-1, with TRBD1 matching 9 bases. This CDR3 has 14 residues. Per germline, CDR1 SQVTM and CDR2 ANQGSEA. V shed 0 bases, J shed 7 bases, and the junction held 4 bases outside the gene matches. The CDR3 loop is CSVEEVTGGNTIYF. CDR3 DNA sequence: TGCAGCGTTGAAGAGGTGACAGGGGGGAACACCATATATTTT.

The V call is TRBV27, the J call TRBJ1-2, with 8 bases identical to TRBD1. The CDR3 runs to 15 residues. Germline CDR1 MNHEY, CDR2 SMNVEV (reference sequence). Trimming removed 5 bases from V and 8 bases from J; junction bases left unmatched: 13. This chain's CDR3 is CASSPRVAQGAGYTF. In nucleotides, the CDR3 is TGTGCCAGCAGTCCCCGCGTTGCCCAGGGGGCCGGCTACACCTTC.

The J gene is TRBJ1-5, the V gene TRBV19, with D unresolved. The CDR3 is 16 residues long. CDR1 is LNHDA and CDR2 is SQIVND in the germline V gene (reference sequence). V lost 1 base, J lost 0 bases, and 10 bases lay in between. CDR3 in amino acids: CASSIGTAYSNQPQHF. The CDR3, as DNA: TGTGCCAGTAGTATAGGTACAGCATATAGCAATCAGCCCCAGCATTTT.

The chain uses TRBV9 and TRBJ2-2, with 8 nucleotides matching TRBD2. The CDR3 runs 18 residues. Germline V gene data show CDR1 as SGDLS and CDR2 as YYNGEE. Trimming at V came to 2 bases and at J to 2 bases, leaving 11 bases not matched to a gene. The CDR3 is CASSVPLAGTSNTGELFF. The CDR3 DNA follows: TGTGCCAGCAGCGTTCCCTTAGCGGGGACATCCAACACCGGGGAGCTGTTTTTT.

This chain joins TRBV6-2 or TRBV6-3 and TRBJ2-2; TRBD2 matches at 7 bases. V gave up 5 bases and J gave up 0 bases; unmatched junction bases: 9. Germline CDR1 MNHEY, CDR2 SVGEGT. The CDR3 covers 17 residues. The CDR3 protein is CASSRTISGPNTGELFF. The CDR3, as DNA: TGTGCCAGCAGTAGGACAATTAGCGGGCCGAACACCGGGGAGCTGTTTTTT.

This chain links TRBV9 with TRBJ2-3, with D possibly matching TRBD2 (7 bases). Germline V gene lookup returns CDR1 SGDLS and CDR2 YYNGEE. The V gene lost 4 bases and the J gene lost 3 bases, with 15 bases spanning the gap. This CDR3 has 15 residues. CDR3 DNA: TGTGCCAGCAGCTCCCCTGGGGGGGCAACAGATACGCAGTATTTT. It is translated as CASSSPGGATDTQYF.

The rearrangement joins TRBV4-1 to TRBJ2-3; a weak D match, TRBD1 (6 bases). The germline V and J ends were trimmed by 4 bases and 8 bases, with 16 bases remaining between them. Germline V gene sequence: CDR1 MGHRA, CDR2 YSYEKL. The CDR3 is made up of 14 amino acids. The CDR3 DNA reads TGCGCCAGCAGCCCCGCTCAGGGGTTGGGTACGCAGTATTTT. Translating it yields CASSPAQGLGTQYF.

The chain uses TRBV19 and TRBJ1-5, with 9 bases matching TRBD1. The ends lost 9 bases at V and 2 bases at J; junction bases unmatched: 11. The CDR3 consists of 16 residues. Per the germline V gene, CDR1 is LNHDA and CDR2 is SQIVND (reference sequence). The CDR3 sequence: CASRDRVSLGNQPQHF. The CDR3 bases are TGTGCCAGCCGGGACAGGGTGTCATTGGGCAATCAGCCCCAGCATTTT.

The genes are TRBV20-1 and TRBJ2-5; TRBD2 aligns across 14 bases. J gave up 4 bases and V 3 bases, and 10 bases lay outside the gene matches. The CDR3 has 17 amino acids. Germline CDR1 is DFQATT and CDR2 is SNEGSKA (reference sequence). CDR3 sequence (DNA): TGCAGTGCTAGTGGGACGACTAGCGGGAGGGCCATAGAGACCCAGTACTTC. It yields the protein CSASGTTSGRAIETQYF.

This CDR3 is CAVKQGSSNQPQHF. CDR3 bases: TGCGCCGTGAAGCAGGGGAGTAGCAATCAGCCCCAGCATTTT. This chain uses TRBV10-2 with TRBJ1-5, with D possibly matching TRBD1 (6 bases). CDR3 size: 14 residues. V was cut by 11 bases and J by 0 bases, with 14 bases left in between. Germline V gene lookup returns CDR1 WSHSY and CDR2 SAAADI.

The V call is TRBV20-1, the J call TRBJ2-3, with TRBD2 as a possible D gene (6 bases). Germline lookup yields CDR1 DFQATT and CDR2 SNEGSKA (reference sequence). Trimming stripped 3 bases from V and 6 bases from J, with 13 bases between. The CDR3 length is 13 residues. CDR3 residues: CSASAARGDTQYF. Written as DNA, the CDR3 is TGCAGTGCTAGTGCGGCGCGGGGTGATACGCAGTATTTT.

V and J are TRBV28 and TRBJ1-2; tentatively, D is TRBD1 (6 bases). The V end was cut by 2 bases, the J end by 5 bases, with 15 bases between. Per the germline V gene, CDR1 is MDHEN and CDR2 is SYDVKM. The CDR3 length is 15 residues. The CDR3 reads CASSLKIRGWYGYTF. In nucleotides, the CDR3 is TGTGCCAGCAGTTTAAAAATCAGGGGATGGTATGGCTACACCTTC.

This chain links TRBV18 with TRBJ1-1; 7 bases agree with TRBD1. With V trimmed by 2 bases and J by 4 bases, 4 bases remained unmatched. The CDR3 totals 14 residues. Germline CDR1 is KGHSH and CDR2 is LQKENI. CDR3: CASSPKTGPTEAFF. In nucleotides, the CDR3 is TGTGCCAGCTCACCAAAGACAGGGCCCACTGAAGCTTTCTTT.

The chain combines TRBV2 with TRBJ2-3, with 10 bases matching TRBD2. Germline V CDR1 and CDR2: SNHLY, FYNNEI. Trimming took 5 bases from V and 4 from J; bases not matched to a gene: 3. The CDR3 extends over 14 amino acids. The CDR3 DNA reads TGTGCCAGCAGTCCTAGCGGGAGCCCAGATACGCAGTATTTT. Its translation is CASSPSGSPDTQYF.